What follows are 11 T cell receptor beta chains derived from one specimen sequenced in a study of vaccination and CD4 T cells after COVID-19 (dated by TCRdb to 2022 to 2024). Antigen specificity for these receptors is unknown. The library was prepared using PCR. The run used an Illumina iSeq 100. TCR sequencing of DNA from cultured CD4+ T cells used the Oncomine TCR Beta short-read assay at the Johns Hopkins FTIC core. TCRdb reran the public reads through fastp at Q25 and MiXCR, keeping productive beta chains. Merged by CDR3 protein, the rows form single entries marked with the most common genes and DNA. A total of about 7,000 distinct CDR3 sequences appear in this sample, around 40% of them only once. Roughly a third of the sample is taken by the ten largest. In the paper's terms, the treatment or condition label means: roughly 10-day PBMC culture with coronavirus spike peptide pools or control peptides (ViraFEST assay). CD4+ T cells from unexposed donors were collected before the COVID-19 pandemic (2011-2018).

Sequencing was done on a sample of CD4+ T cells from blood, cultured in vitro. All receptors derive from a human donor in good health.

The chain uses TRBV11-2 and TRBJ2-5; 7 nucleotides line up with TRBD1. Looked up from germline, CDR1 is SGHAT and CDR2 is FQNNGV. The CDR3 loop spans 15 amino acids. With 5 bases clipped from V and 5 bases from J, the junction kept 11 bases outside the gene matches. DNA for the CDR3: TGTGCCAGCAGCCCGCAACAGGGGTCACGGGAGACCCAGTACTTC. Translated, it gives CASSPQQGSRETQYF.

The CDR3: CASTRRDIDGYTF. CDR3 coding DNA: TGTGCCAGTACTAGGAGGGACATAGATGGCTACACCTTC. J is TRBJ1-2 and V is TRBV19, with D possibly being TRBD1 (6 bases). Trimming stripped 7 bases from V and 6 bases from J, with 15 bases between. This CDR3 region has 13 residues. The germline V gene encodes CDR1 LNHDA and CDR2 SQIVND (reference sequence).

J is TRBJ2-5 and V is TRBV2, with 8 nucleotides matching TRBD1. CDR3 length: 14 amino acids. V shed 6 bases and J 4 bases; nucleotides not matched to a gene: 7. Germline-derived CDR1 and CDR2 are SNHLY and FYNNEI. CDR3 region: CASSVTGGSETQYF. For the CDR3, the DNA is TGTGCCAGCAGCGTAACAGGGGGTTCAGAGACCCAGTACTTC.

The V call is TRBV7-3, the J call TRBJ1-1; D call uncertain. V was trimmed by 1 base and J by 6 bases, leaving 15 bases between them. CDR1 SGHTA and CDR2 FQGTGA come from the germline V gene. The CDR3 contains 15 residues. CDR3 sequence: CASSLSSAAGSEAFF. The CDR3 coding sequence is TGTGCCAGCAGCTTAAGTTCGGCGGCGGGGTCTGAAGCTTTCTTT.

This chain links TRBV2 with TRBJ1-2; D call uncertain. With 6 bases removed from V and 2 bases from J, the gap between germline ends came to 7 bases. CDR3 size: 12 residues. Germline V lookup: CDR1 SNHLY, CDR2 FYNNEI. CDR3 in DNA: TGTGCCAGCAGGATAGAGAACTATGGCTACACCTTC. This translates into CASRIENYGYTF.

The V and J genes are TRBV29-1 and TRBJ1-2, with TRBD1 matching 9 bases. Losses at the gene ends were 5 bases for V and 7 bases for J; bases not matched to a gene: 17. The length of the CDR3 is 16 residues. Germline CDR1 reads SQVTM; CDR2 reads ANQGSEA. This CDR3 is CSVSVGGTGGGGGYTF. CDR3 sequence (DNA): TGCAGCGTTAGTGTCGGGGGAACAGGGGGCGGAGGTGGCTACACCTTC.

The CDR3 sequence is CASSIRQGDTEAFF. Here the CDR3 DNA reads TGTGCCAGCAGCATACGACAGGGGGACACTGAAGCTTTCTTT. This rearrangement joins TRBV7-3 to TRBJ1-1; 9 bases align to TRBD1. The germline V gene encodes CDR1 SGHTA and CDR2 FQGTGA. CDR3 size: 14 residues. V lost 5 bases and J lost 3; bases outside the gene matches: 4.

V and J are TRBV19 and TRBJ1-2, with TRBD1 identical over 7 bases. J gave up 7 bases and V 5 bases, and 7 bases lay outside the gene matches. Germline V gene lookup returns CDR1 LNHDA and CDR2 SQIVND (reference sequence). This CDR3 contains 13 residues. The CDR3 coding sequence is TGTGCCAGTAGTGAACAGGGGCGGGGTGGCTACACCTTC. It yields the protein CASSEQGRGGYTF.

This chain uses TRBV4-1 with TRBJ2-3; D gene uncertain. The CDR3 is 17 residues long. V lost 0 bases, J lost 2 bases, and 15 bases lay in between. Germline loops: CDR1 MGHRA, CDR2 YSYEKL. This CDR3 reads CASSQDSGRRYTDTQYF. DNA of the CDR3: TGCGCCAGCAGCCAAGATTCAGGACGACGTTACACAGATACGCAGTATTTT.

The V and J genes are TRBV10-1 and TRBJ1-2; 11 bases fit TRBD1. The CDR3 runs to 15 residues. J was trimmed by 4 bases and V by 6 bases; bases with no gene match: 7. Germline values: CDR1 WNHNN, CDR2 SYGVQD (reference sequence). CDR3 sequence reads: CASSDGTGGLYGYTF. DNA of the CDR3: TGCGCCAGCAGCGACGGGACAGGGGGTCTCTATGGCTACACCTTC.

The V call is TRBV7-9, the J call TRBJ2-2; no firm D call. The V end lost 3 bases, the J end lost 6 bases, and 11 bases lay between the germline ends. The CDR3 covers 14 residues. Looked up from germline, CDR1 is SEHNR and CDR2 is FQNEAQ (reference sequence). The CDR3 here is CASSFEGFSGELFF. CDR3 DNA sequence: TGTGCCAGCAGCTTTGAAGGCTTTTCCGGGGAGCTGTTTTTT.